A selection of T cell receptor beta chains follows, all from one sample in a study of T cell responses to AZD1222 COVID-19 vaccine. The data were produced by immunoSEQ multiplex PCR, yet TCRdb's version contains in-frame clones alone and is incomplete. The repertoire holds some 170,000 clones, around 92% seen once, with more than 0.8% in the top ten. Sample: peripheral blood, taken on day 0 of AZD1222 vaccination. The receptors shown here come from an adult in good health. CDR3s include the opening cysteine and the closing phenylalanine or tryptophan. Each record gives: clone size, D gene, J gene, V gene, CDR3 DNA, CDR3 protein. A D gene is named only where the DNA matches it firmly. Only some rows state a clone size, as once, few, many or a class for expanded clones.

clone size: once
D gene: NA
J gene: TRBJ1-5
V gene: TRBV4-1
CDR3 DNA: TGCGCCAGCAGCCAATTGACAGGACTCAATCAGCCCCAGCATTTT
CDR3 protein: CASSQLTGLNQPQHF

clone size: NA
D gene: TRBD1
J gene: TRBJ1-6
V gene: TRBV2
CDR3 DNA: TGTGCCAGCTTTCGACAGGGAAATTCACCCCTCCACTTT
CDR3 protein: CASFRQGNSPLHF

clone size: NA
D gene: NA
J gene: TRBJ2-7
V gene: TRBV28
CDR3 DNA: TGTGCCAGCAGTGGGTCGGGCCGATCATCCTACGAGCAGTACTTC
CDR3 protein: CASSGSGRSSYEQYF

clone size: NA
D gene: TRBD2
J gene: TRBJ2-2
V gene: TRBV2
CDR3 DNA: TGTGCCAGCAGACTAGCGGGGGGCGGCGCCGGGGAGCTGTTTTTT
CDR3 protein: CASRLAGGGAGELFF

clone size: NA
D gene: NA
J gene: TRBJ1-2
V gene: TRBV30
CDR3 DNA: TGTGCCTCCCTTCCCCGCCACAGGGACACGCATGGCTACACCTTC
CDR3 protein: CASLPRHRDTHGYTF

clone size: NA
D gene: NA
J gene: TRBJ1-1
V gene: TRBV18
CDR3 DNA: TGTGCCAGCTCCCTGACAGACTCTGACACTGAAGCTTTCTTT
CDR3 protein: CASSLTDSDTEAFF

clone size: NA
D gene: NA
J gene: TRBJ2-1
V gene: TRBV24-1
CDR3 DNA: TGTGCCACCAGCGATCCTCAACGGAGTGAGCAGTTCTTC
CDR3 protein: CATSDPQRSEQFF

clone size: NA
D gene: NA
J gene: TRBJ1-4
V gene: TRBV5-6
CDR3 DNA: TGTGCCAGCAGCTTCGTGGGCCAGGTTGGTGAAAAACTGTTTTTT
CDR3 protein: CASSFVGQVGEKLFF

clone size: once
D gene: NA
J gene: TRBJ2-7
V gene: TRBV21-1
CDR3 DNA: TGTGCCAGCACCCGGGGACAGGGAAACTACGAGCAGTACTTC
CDR3 protein: CASTRGQGNYEQYF

clone size: NA
D gene: TRBD1
J gene: TRBJ1-2
V gene: TRBV27
CDR3 DNA: TGTGCCAGCAGTCTCCGAGGACAGGCGGCTGGCTACACCTTC
CDR3 protein: CASSLRGQAAGYTF

clone size: once
D gene: TRBD2
J gene: TRBJ2-3
V gene: TRBV5-1
CDR3 DNA: TGCGCCAGCAGCGGACTAGCGAGTGGCACAGATACGCAGTATTTT
CDR3 protein: CASSGLASGTDTQYF

clone size: NA
D gene: NA
J gene: TRBJ1-1
V gene: TRBV29-1
CDR3 DNA: TGCAGCGTCCCAACAAGGGGAATGAACACTGAAGCTTTCTTT
CDR3 protein: CSVPTRGMNTEAFF

clone size: NA
D gene: NA
J gene: TRBJ1-1
V gene: TRBV3-1/TRBV3-2
CDR3 DNA: TGTGCCAGCAGCCAAGATAAGGGGCCGGCTTTCTTT
CDR3 protein: CASSQDKGPAFF

clone size: NA
D gene: NA
J gene: TRBJ2-5
V gene: TRBV9
CDR3 DNA: TGTGCCAGCAGCGCTGGAGCGGGCCCCGCGGAGACCCAGTACTTC
CDR3 protein: CASSAGAGPAETQYF

clone size: NA
D gene: NA
J gene: TRBJ1-1
V gene: TRBV7-9
CDR3 DNA: TGTGCCAGCAGCTTAGGAGAGGGGGGCCCTGAAGCTTTCTTT
CDR3 protein: CASSLGEGGPEAFF

clone size: NA
D gene: NA
J gene: TRBJ1-2
V gene: TRBV24-1
CDR3 DNA: TGTGCCACCAGTGTCAAGAAGGGGGGCGACTATGGCTACACCTTC
CDR3 protein: CATSVKKGGDYGYTF

clone size: NA
D gene: TRBD1
J gene: TRBJ2-7
V gene: TRBV10-3
CDR3 DNA: TGTGCCATCAGTGCGACAGGGGGGCCCTACGAGCAGTACTTC
CDR3 protein: CAISATGGPYEQYF

clone size: NA
D gene: TRBD1
J gene: TRBJ2-7
V gene: TRBV5-8
CDR3 DNA: TGTGCCAGCAGCTGGGACAGCCTTGTCGAGCAGTACTTC
CDR3 protein: CASSWDSLVEQYF

clone size: NA
D gene: NA
J gene: TRBJ2-3
V gene: TRBV5-1
CDR3 DNA: TGCGCCAGCAGCTCGGGGGCTCCTAGCGGAAGCACAGATACGCAGTATTTT
CDR3 protein: CASSSGAPSGSTDTQYF

clone size: NA
D gene: TRBD1
J gene: TRBJ2-4
V gene: TRBV4-3
CDR3 DNA: TGCGCCAGCAGCCAAGATGGGAGAGGGGGCCAGGTGAACATTCAGTACTTC
CDR3 protein: CASSQDGRGGQVNIQYF

clone size: NA
D gene: TRBD2
J gene: TRBJ2-5
V gene: TRBV9
CDR3 DNA: TGTGCCAGCAGCGTAAGCCCGACTGGGACTAACCAAGAGACCCAGTACTTC
CDR3 protein: CASSVSPTGTNQETQYF

clone size: NA
D gene: TRBD1
J gene: TRBJ1-6
V gene: TRBV6-5
CDR3 DNA: TGTGCCAGCAGCCGGGACAGGGGGAATTCACCCCTCCACTTT
CDR3 protein: CASSRDRGNSPLHF

clone size: once
D gene: NA
J gene: TRBJ2-7
V gene: TRBV7-8
CDR3 DNA: TGTGCCAGCAGCCCCCACCCCGGGGTCTCCTACGAGCAGTACTTC
CDR3 protein: CASSPHPGVSYEQYF

clone size: once
D gene: NA
J gene: TRBJ1-3
V gene: TRBV3-1/TRBV3-2
CDR3 DNA: TGTGCCAGCAGCAACGCAGCGGCCGGAAACACCATATATTTT
CDR3 protein: CASSNAAAGNTIYF

clone size: once
D gene: NA
J gene: TRBJ2-2
V gene: TRBV6-5
CDR3 DNA: TGTGCCACCCATGCGAACACCGGGGAGCTGTTTTTT
CDR3 protein: CATHANTGELFF

clone size: NA
D gene: NA
J gene: TRBJ2-2
V gene: TRBV18
CDR3 DNA: TGTGCCAGCTCAACCGTCACCGGGGAGCTGTTTTTT
CDR3 protein: CASSTVTGELFF

clone size: NA
D gene: NA
J gene: TRBJ1-1
V gene: TRBV18
CDR3 DNA: TGTGCCAGCTCACCACTAGTGTCTGACAGAGCTACACGGGGCCTGAGTCCAAACACTGAAGCTTTCTTT
CDR3 protein: CASSPLVSDRATRGLSPNTEAFF

clone size: NA
D gene: TRBD1
J gene: TRBJ1-6
V gene: TRBV3-1/TRBV3-2
CDR3 DNA: TGTGCCAGCAGCCAAGTAGGTGGACAGGGGAGGTTCTATAATTCACCCCTCCACTTT
CDR3 protein: CASSQVGGQGRFYNSPLHF

clone size: NA
D gene: NA
J gene: TRBJ1-6
V gene: TRBV11-3
CDR3 DNA: TGTGCCAGCAGCTCCGGGGGGGTGGATTCACCCCTCCACTTT
CDR3 protein: CASSSGGVDSPLHF

clone size: NA
D gene: NA
J gene: TRBJ1-1
V gene: TRBV11-2
CDR3 DNA: TGTGCCAGCAGCTTAGTTGGGCAGGCCACTGAAGCTTTCTTT
CDR3 protein: CASSLVGQATEAFF

clone size: once
D gene: NA
J gene: TRBJ1-5
V gene: TRBV6-5
CDR3 DNA: TGTGCCAGCAGTCGAACAACTAGCAATCAGCCCCAGCATTTT
CDR3 protein: CASSRTTSNQPQHF

clone size: NA
D gene: NA
J gene: TRBJ1-1
V gene: TRBV20-1
CDR3 DNA: TGCAGTGCTAGTCGGACGGCAACCGACACTGAAGCTTTCTTT
CDR3 protein: CSASRTATDTEAFF

clone size: NA
D gene: NA
J gene: TRBJ2-1
V gene: TRBV10-3
CDR3 DNA: TGTGCCGTCCGGGACTTGAACTACAATGAGCAGTTCTTC
CDR3 protein: CAVRDLNYNEQFF

clone size: NA
D gene: TRBD1
J gene: TRBJ2-7
V gene: TRBV4-3
CDR3 DNA: TGCGCCAGCAGCCAAGAACCGGACAGGGCCTCCTACGAGCAGTACTTC
CDR3 protein: CASSQEPDRASYEQYF

clone size: NA
D gene: TRBD1
J gene: TRBJ2-7
V gene: TRBV28
CDR3 DNA: TGTGCCAGCAGTTTACCCGGGACAGGGTCCTACGAGCAGTACTTC
CDR3 protein: CASSLPGTGSYEQYF

clone size: NA
D gene: NA
J gene: TRBJ1-6
V gene: TRBV30
CDR3 DNA: TGTGCCTGGAACAAAAATTCACCCCTCCACTTT
CDR3 protein: CAWNKNSPLHF

clone size: NA
D gene: NA
J gene: TRBJ1-2
V gene: TRBV2
CDR3 DNA: TGTGCCAGCATCAGTGCAGACCACTATGGCTACACCTTC
CDR3 protein: CASISADHYGYTF

clone size: NA
D gene: NA
J gene: TRBJ1-1
V gene: TRBV5-6
CDR3 DNA: TGTGCCAGCAGGCTGGGGGTGAGGGACACTGAAGCTTTCTTT
CDR3 protein: CASRLGVRDTEAFF

clone size: NA
D gene: NA
J gene: TRBJ1-4
V gene: TRBV7-9
CDR3 DNA: TGTGCCAGCAGCCCCTGGTCGGCAGGGAGTCAGGAAAAACTGTTTTTT
CDR3 protein: CASSPWSAGSQEKLFF

clone size: NA
D gene: NA
J gene: TRBJ1-2
V gene: TRBV10-3
CDR3 DNA: TGTGCCATGGGGGGACCCAACTATGGCTACACCTTC
CDR3 protein: CAMGGPNYGYTF

clone size: NA
D gene: NA
J gene: TRBJ2-1
V gene: TRBV10-3
CDR3 DNA: TGTGCCATCAGTGAAGGTCAAAGCGGCTCCTACAATGAGCAGTTCTTC
CDR3 protein: CAISEGQSGSYNEQFF

clone size: NA
D gene: TRBD1
J gene: TRBJ1-5
V gene: TRBV28
CDR3 DNA: TGTGCCAGCAGCCAAGGACAGGGGGATGATCAGCCCCAGCATTTT
CDR3 protein: CASSQGQGDDQPQHF

clone size: NA
D gene: TRBD1
J gene: TRBJ1-2
V gene: TRBV27
CDR3 DNA: TGTGCCAGCAGCATGACAGGGGGTCTAGGTGGCTACACCTTC
CDR3 protein: CASSMTGGLGGYTF

clone size: NA
D gene: TRBD2
J gene: TRBJ2-5
V gene: TRBV7-9
CDR3 DNA: TGTGCCAGCAGCCGGGGACTAGCGGGGGTACCGGGGCGGGAGACCCAGTACTTC
CDR3 protein: CASSRGLAGVPGRETQYF

clone size: NA
D gene: NA
J gene: TRBJ2-7
V gene: TRBV28
CDR3 DNA: TGTGCCAGCAGTATTGGAGGATACGAGCAGTACTTC
CDR3 protein: CASSIGGYEQYF

clone size: NA
D gene: NA
J gene: TRBJ2-3
V gene: TRBV14
CDR3 DNA: TGTGCCAGCAGCCAAGATGCTTGGAAGGTGCCAGATACGCAGTATTTT
CDR3 protein: CASSQDAWKVPDTQYF

clone size: NA
D gene: NA
J gene: TRBJ2-7
V gene: TRBV4-2
CDR3 DNA: TGTGCCAGCAGCCAAGAGTTAGGGGCCTCCTACGAGCAGTACTTC
CDR3 protein: CASSQELGASYEQYF

clone size: NA
D gene: NA
J gene: TRBJ1-2
V gene: TRBV7-8
CDR3 DNA: TGTGCCAGCAGCTTAGGGCAGCATAACTATGGCTACACCTTC
CDR3 protein: CASSLGQHNYGYTF

clone size: NA
D gene: TRBD1
J gene: TRBJ1-6
V gene: TRBV28
CDR3 DNA: TGTGCCAGCACTTTTACAGGGGTCTCCTATAATTCACCCCTCCACTTT
CDR3 protein: CASTFTGVSYNSPLHF

clone size: NA
D gene: NA
J gene: TRBJ2-7
V gene: TRBV2
CDR3 DNA: TGTGCCAGCAGTACACATGATCCCTACGAGCAGTACTTC
CDR3 protein: CASSTHDPYEQYF

clone size: NA
D gene: NA
J gene: TRBJ2-2
V gene: TRBV3-1/TRBV3-2
CDR3 DNA: TGTGCCAGCAGCCAAGGCAGCAGGGGCAACGGGGAGCTGTTTTTT
CDR3 protein: CASSQGSRGNGELFF

clone size: NA
D gene: NA
J gene: TRBJ2-7
V gene: TRBV7-9
CDR3 DNA: TGTGCCAGCAGCTTAGGGGCTTCCTACGAGCAGTACTTC
CDR3 protein: CASSLGASYEQYF

clone size: NA
D gene: NA
J gene: TRBJ1-1
V gene: TRBV28
CDR3 DNA: TGTGCCAGCAGATCCGGGGACACTGAAGCTTTCTTT
CDR3 protein: CASRSGDTEAFF

clone size: NA
D gene: NA
J gene: TRBJ1-5
V gene: TRBV6-1
CDR3 DNA: TGTGCCAGCAGTGAATCTGGGGGGAACCAGCCCCAGCATTTT
CDR3 protein: CASSESGGNQPQHF

clone size: once
D gene: NA
J gene: TRBJ1-5
V gene: TRBV6-5
CDR3 DNA: TGTGCCAGCAGAAACCCGTCTACGGGTCAGCCCCAGCATTTT
CDR3 protein: CASRNPSTGQPQHF

clone size: NA
D gene: TRBD1
J gene: TRBJ1-1
V gene: TRBV27
CDR3 DNA: TGTGCCAGCAGTGGACAAGACAGGGAGAATGAAGCTTTCTTT
CDR3 protein: CASSGQDRENEAFF

clone size: once
D gene: TRBD1
J gene: TRBJ1-5
V gene: TRBV19
CDR3 DNA: TGTGCCAGTAGTATGACCGGGACAGGGATTTGGGGCAATCAGCCCCAGCATTTT
CDR3 protein: CASSMTGTGIWGNQPQHF

clone size: NA
D gene: TRBD2
J gene: TRBJ2-1
V gene: TRBV6-1
CDR3 DNA: TGTGCCAGCAGTGAAGCCTCGGGGGGTGAGCAGTTCTTC
CDR3 protein: CASSEASGGEQFF

clone size: NA
D gene: NA
J gene: TRBJ2-5
V gene: TRBV29-1
CDR3 DNA: TGCAGCGACCGCCCGTATGGGGAGACCCAGTACTTC
CDR3 protein: CSDRPYGETQYF